These 26 T cell receptor beta chains were all obtained from the same sample, sequenced in a study of control samples from healthy donors and cancer patients. TCRdb's table, derived via immunoSEQ multiplex PCR, lists solely in-frame clones and lacks some. The table includes 20,000 to 25,000 clones, 84% detected once. The source material was PBMCs. Every receptor here comes from a man aged 60 to 75 with colorectal cancer.

The V gene is TRBV4-2, the J gene TRBJ2-3, with 11 bases matching TRBD2. Germline CDR1 and CDR2: LGHNA and YNFKEQ. After removal of 4 bases from V and 3 bases from J, the junction contained 3 bases not matched to a gene. The CDR3 spans 15 residues. The CDR3 loop is CASSRLAGMTDTQYF. In DNA, the CDR3 is TGTGCCAGCAGCCGACTAGCGGGGATGACAGATACGCAGTATTTT.

This chain links TRBV6-2 or TRBV6-3 with TRBJ1-2; the D is unclear. The ends were cut back, 2 bases at V and 4 bases at J, with 11 bases in the middle. CDR1 and CDR2 (germline): MNHEY, SVGEGT. The CDR3 has 14 amino acids. The CDR3 DNA follows: TGTGCCAGCAGTTACCGGGAGACGTTCTATGGCTACACCTTC. Translating it yields CASSYRETFYGYTF.

This chain joins TRBV3-1 (or the pseudogene TRBV3-2) and TRBJ1-1; tentatively, D is TRBD1 (5 bases). This CDR3 region has 12 residues. V was pared by 5 bases and J by 5 bases, with 9 bases between. Germline V gene data show CDR1 as LGHDT and CDR2 as YNNKEL (reference sequence). This CDR3 reads CASSFRETEAFF. CDR3 in DNA: TGTGCCAGCAGCTTCAGGGAAACTGAAGCTTTCTTT.

This sequence joins TRBV19 and TRBJ1-2; 7 bases fit TRBD1. There are 12 residues in the CDR3. Germline CDR1 and CDR2: LNHDA and SQIVND (reference sequence). V was pared by 6 bases and J by 8 bases, with 6 bases of the junction left unmatched. This CDR3 reads CASRETGLGYTF. CDR3 coding DNA: TGTGCCAGTAGGGAGACAGGGCTCGGCTACACCTTC.

This chain connects TRBV4-1 to TRBJ2-7; weak D call: TRBD2 (6 bases). Germline CDR1 reads MGHRA; CDR2 reads YSYEKL. CDR3 length equals 13 residues. Deletions cut 0 bases from V and 5 bases from J, with 8 bases between. The CDR3 spells CASSQETGDEQYF. Here the CDR3 DNA reads TGCGCCAGCAGCCAAGAGACGGGGGACGAGCAGTACTTC.

This clone was picked up a small number of times. The genes are TRBV20-1 and TRBJ1-2, with D unresolved. The CDR3 runs 11 residues. CDR1 and CDR2 from the germline V gene are DFQATT and SNEGSKA (reference sequence). V was trimmed by 3 bases and J by 8 bases, leaving 10 bases between them. CDR3 in amino acids: CSASIPLGYTF. CDR3 sequence (DNA): TGCAGTGCTAGTATCCCCCTGGGCTACACCTTC.

The J gene is TRBJ1-2, the V gene TRBV9; the D gene is possibly TRBD1 (5 bases). The germline V gene encodes CDR1 SGDLS and CDR2 YYNGEE. The CDR3 has 12 residues. V gave up 3 bases and J gave up 10 bases, with 13 bases separating them. The CDR3 is CASSALVGVYTF. For the CDR3, the DNA is TGTGCCAGCAGCGCGCTAGTAGGGGTCTACACCTTC.

The CDR3 spells CASGPGQGVSFGANVLTF. As DNA, the CDR3 is TGTGCTAGTGGTCCGGGACAGGGGGTTTCTTTTGGGGCCAACGTCCTGACTTTC. The genes are TRBV12-5 and TRBJ2-6; TRBD1 aligns across 11 bases. The V gene's germline CDR1 is LGHNT and CDR2 FRNRAP. Trimming cost V 5 bases and J 3 bases; bases outside gene matches: 9. The CDR3 totals 18 residues.

This rearrangement joins TRBV6-5 to TRBJ2-5; D might be TRBD1 or TRBD2, each matching 6 bases. This CDR3 comprises 14 residues. V was shortened by 6 bases and J by 5 bases, with 16 bases between the two germline ends. Germline assignment: CDR1 MNHEY and CDR2 SVGAGI. This chain's CDR3 is CASRGVGGVETQYF. CDR3 bases: TGTGCCAGCAGGGGAGTGGGGGGCGTGGAGACCCAGTACTTC.

J is TRBJ2-1 and V is TRBV7-2; D gene ambiguous. Germline CDR1 reads SGHTA; CDR2 reads FQGNSA. V was cut by 5 bases and J by 10 bases, with 12 bases left in between. The CDR3 loop spans 12 amino acids. CDR3 in amino acids: CASSTFSGEQFF. Here the CDR3 DNA reads TGTGCCAGCAGCACGTTCTCCGGGGAGCAGTTCTTC.

The J gene is TRBJ1-5, the V gene TRBV7-8, with D perhaps matching TRBD1 (5 bases). Germline values: CDR1 SGHVS, CDR2 FQNEAQ. The CDR3 length is 16 residues. V was cut by 0 bases and J by 0 bases, with 9 bases left in between. The CDR3 region has the DNA TGTGCCAGCAGCTTAGCTGGGGCTAATAGCAATCAGCCCCAGCATTTT. It codes for CASSLAGANSNQPQHF.

The rearrangement uses TRBV29-1 and TRBJ2-7, with D unresolved. V gave up 0 bases and J gave up 2 bases, with 17 bases separating them. Per the germline V gene, CDR1 is SQVTM and CDR2 is ANQGSEA. The CDR3 has 16 amino acids. This CDR3 is CSVEDVSLNGPYEQYF. In DNA, the CDR3 is TGCAGCGTTGAAGATGTCTCCCTGAACGGCCCCTACGAGCAGTACTTC.

The genes are TRBV11-2 and TRBJ2-2; D is ambiguous. Germline CDR1 is SGHAT and CDR2 is FQNNGV. The CDR3 contains 16 residues. The V end lost 7 bases, the J end lost 2 bases, and 17 bases lay between the germline ends. In DNA form, the CDR3 reads TGTGCCAGCAACCGAGGAAATGCGCTAAACACCGGGGAGCTGTTTTTT. Encoded protein: CASNRGNALNTGELFF.

V usage is TRBV30 and J usage is TRBJ1-6, with D perhaps TRBD1 (6 bases). This CDR3 comprises 15 residues. CDR1 and CDR2 (germline): GTSNPN, SVGIG (reference sequence). V shed 8 bases and J shed 0 bases, with 14 bases lying between them. The CDR3 here is CAGRDIRSYNSPLHF. The CDR3 coding sequence is TGTGCCGGCCGGGACATACGCTCCTATAATTCACCCCTCCACTTT. The full variable domain, its missing parts supplied by reference TRBV30 and TRBJ1-6, is SQTIHQWPATLVQPVGSPLSLECTVEGTSNPNLYWYRQAAGRGLQLLFYSVGIGQISSEVPQNLSASRPQDRQFILSSKKLLLSDSGFYLCAGRDIRSYNSPLHFGNGTRLTVT.

The genes are TRBV5-1 and TRBJ2-5, with unresolved D. Germline CDR1 reads SGHRS; CDR2 reads YFSETQ. Trimming stripped 0 bases from V and 6 bases from J, with 15 bases between. The length of the CDR3 is 15 residues. CDR3: CASSLGGPGFQTQYF. CDR3 DNA: TGCGCCAGCAGCTTGGGCGGCCCGGGTTTTCAGACCCAGTACTTC.

There are a few counts of this clone. The chain employs TRBV4-1 and TRBJ1-4; D remains unclear. Trimming left V 2 bases short and J 7 bases short, with 8 bases between. Looked up from germline, CDR1 is MGHRA and CDR2 is YSYEKL. The CDR3 loop spans 13 amino acids. Written as DNA, the CDR3 is TGCGCCAGCAGCCAATGGCGGGGTGAAAAACTGTTTTTT. Protein product: CASSQWRGEKLFF.

V usage is TRBV19 and J usage is TRBJ1-2, with D tentatively TRBD1 (6 bases). V was cut by 10 bases and J by 2 bases, with 20 bases left in between. The germline gives CDR1 LNHDA, CDR2 SQIVND (reference sequence). The CDR3 spans 15 residues. The CDR3 sequence is CATTPERGWNYGYTF. The CDR3 nucleotides read TGTGCCACCACCCCCGAAAGGGGGTGGAACTATGGCTACACCTTC.

This clone came up once. This chain connects TRBV18 to TRBJ1-5, with a possible D match to TRBD1 (6 bases). This CDR3 is built from 15 residues. V dropped 2 bases and J dropped 6 bases, with 14 bases sitting between them. Germline V gene data show CDR1 as KGHSH and CDR2 as LQKENI. Written as DNA, the CDR3 is TGTGCCAGCTCACCAACCACAGGGTTTGGTCAGCCCCAGCATTTT. This sequence encodes CASSPTTGFGQPQHF.

The chain employs TRBV6-6 and TRBJ2-1, with TRBD2 identical over 8 bases. This CDR3 has 21 amino acids. Germline-derived CDR1 and CDR2 are MNHNY and SVGAGI (reference sequence). The junction had 30 bases not matched to a gene; V was cut back by 6 bases and J by 8 bases. The CDR3 sequence is CASSGLVGLAGPDPLRDEQFF. In nucleotides, the CDR3 is TGTGCCAGCAGCGGTTTGGTCGGGCTAGCGGGCCCCGATCCCTTGAGGGATGAGCAGTTCTTC.

In DNA, the CDR3 is TGCGCCAGCAGCAAAGGACTAGCGGGGGGGATCTCCTACAATGAGCAGTTCTTC. Its protein is CASSKGLAGGISYNEQFF. V usage is TRBV4-1 and J usage is TRBJ2-1; TRBD2 matches 15 bases. This CDR3 is 18 amino acids long. Germline V CDR1 and CDR2: MGHRA, YSYEKL. V gave up 5 bases and J gave up 0 bases; unmatched junction bases: 5.

The rearrangement uses TRBV19 and TRBJ2-3; TRBD1 matches at 9 bases. The V and J ends lost 4 bases and 4 bases, in that order; junction bases with no gene match: 9. CDR1 LNHDA and CDR2 SQIVND come from the germline V gene (reference sequence). The CDR3 spans 16 residues. The CDR3 coding sequence is TGTGCCAGTAGTACCTCCCCGGGACAGGGACCAGATACGCAGTATTTT. This codes for CASSTSPGQGPDTQYF.

The rearrangement links TRBV5-6 to TRBJ2-1; D perhaps matches TRBD2 (6 bases). This CDR3 has 14 amino acids. Germline loops: CDR1 SGHDT, CDR2 YYEEEE. Trimming took off 4 bases at V and 5 bases at J, with 13 bases between the two ends. The CDR3 DNA sequence: TGTGCCAGCAGCGCGGAGGTAGCGGACAATGAGCAGTTCTTC. Translated: CASSAEVADNEQFF.

CDR3 in amino acids: CASTGLAGNTGELFF. For the CDR3, the DNA is TGTGCCAGTACGGGACTAGCGGGGAACACCGGGGAGCTGTTTTTT. This chain links TRBV19 with TRBJ2-2; 12 nucleotides line up with TRBD2. CDR1 is LNHDA and CDR2 is SQIVND in the germline V gene (reference sequence). The CDR3 has 15 residues. J lost 1 base, V lost 7 bases, and 1 base had no gene match.

This chain joins TRBV6-1 and TRBJ2-6; 9 bases map to TRBD1. The V and J ends lost 2 bases and 4 bases, in that order; junction bases with no gene match: 12. The CDR3 consists of 19 residues. Germline CDR1 and CDR2: MNHNS and SASEGT. The CDR3, as DNA: TGTGCCAGCAGTGAAATTCAAAGGACAGGGGTAAGGGGGGCCAACGTCCTGACTTTC. It codes for CASSEIQRTGVRGANVLTF.

The chain uses TRBV11-2 and TRBJ2-2, with D hard to call. The CDR3 sequence is 13 residues long. Germline lookup yields CDR1 SGHAT and CDR2 FQNNGV. V dropped 5 bases and J dropped 7 bases, with 11 bases sitting between them. This CDR3 is CASSPQRNGELFF. DNA of the CDR3: TGTGCCAGCAGCCCACAAAGGAACGGGGAGCTGTTTTTT.

The chain uses TRBV27 and TRBJ2-3; TRBD1 might be the D (5 bases). The CDR3 extends over 14 amino acids. Germline CDR1 reads MNHEY; CDR2 reads SMNVEV (reference sequence). V lost 0 bases and J 4 bases, leaving 8 bases between the germline ends. DNA for the CDR3: TGTGCCAGCAGTTTATCGGCAGGGTCAGATACGCAGTATTTT. Translation: CASSLSAGSDTQYF.